A selection of T cell receptor beta chains follows, all from one sample in a study of CD8+CD57+ T cells in acquired aplastic anemia. TCRdb used MiXCR to reprocess the reads, holding one entry per CDR3 protein. The sample has some 200,000 distinct CDR3 sequences; approximately 60% are singletons. The sequencing input was sorted CD4+, CD8+, or CD8+CD57+ T cells (not recorded which) from PBMCs. The receptors come from a human donor in good health. Both conserved end residues are part of each CDR3. D genes are given only for firm matches. Size is omitted from some rows. Given values are once, few, many or a class for expanded clones.

j_call	clone_size	d_call	v_call	cdr3_aa	cdr3_nt
TRBJ1-4	few	-	TRBV10-3	CAISESSSGSNEKLFF	TGTGCCATCAGTGAGTCAAGTTCAGGGTCCAATGAAAAACTGTTTTTT
TRBJ1-1	-	-	TRBV20-1	CSAINWGERSEAFF	TGCAGTGCTATCAACTGGGGGGAGAGAAGTGAAGCTTTCTTT
TRBJ1-6	few	-	TRBV12-3/TRBV12-4	CASRSDTAGNSPLHF	TGTGCCAGCAGGTCCGACACAGCGGGCAATTCACCCCTCCACTTT
TRBJ1-2	few	-	TRBV7-9	CASSETSGRAAGYTF	TGTGCCAGCAGCGAAACTAGCGGGAGGGCAGCTGGTTACACCTTC
TRBJ1-1	-	-	TRBV25-1	CASSSGATNTEAFF	TGTGCCAGCAGCTCTGGGGCGACGAACACTGAAGCTTTCTTT
TRBJ1-1	-	-	TRBV6-1	CASSPHVRDTEAFF	TGTGCCAGCAGCCCACACGTTAGAGATACTGAAGCTTTCTTT
TRBJ1-2	once	-	TRBV13	CASSFGFGYTF	TGTGCCAGCAGCTTCGGGTTTGGCTACACCTTC
TRBJ1-2	-	-	TRBV6-1	CASSPQAGSF	TGTGCCAGCAGTCCACAGGCAGGTTCCTTC
TRBJ2-3	-	-	TRBV13	CASSLEAGRTDTQYF	TGTGCCAGCAGTTTAGAAGCGGGCCGCACAGATACGCAGTATTTT
TRBJ2-7	-	-	TRBV6-5	CASSEWAGKTYEQYF	TGTGCCAGCAGTGAATGGGCAGGGAAAACCTACGAGCAGTACTTC
TRBJ2-7	many	-	TRBV12-3/TRBV12-4	CASTISTDRSSYEQYF	TGTGCCAGCACCATATCAACCGACAGGTCTTCGTACGAGCAGTACTTC
TRBJ2-7	-	TRBD1	TRBV7-6	CASSLGTGVSYEQYF	TGTGCCAGCAGCCTCGGGACAGGTGTATCCTACGAGCAGTACTTC
TRBJ2-7	-	-	TRBV19	CASSIGNLRGEQYF	TGTGCCAGTAGTATAGGGAACCTCAGAGGCGAGCAGTACTTC
TRBJ2-1	-	TRBD2	TRBV2	CASRPSGSGRNEQFF	TGTGCCAGCAGACCTAGCGGGAGCGGGAGGAATGAGCAGTTCTTC
TRBJ2-3	-	TRBD2	TRBV20-1	CSAITSGSTDTQYF	TGCAGTGCTATCACTAGCGGTAGCACAGATACGCAGTATTTT
TRBJ2-5	few	-	TRBV7-2	CASSLVTRPETQYF	TGTGCCAGCAGCTTAGTGACAAGGCCAGAGACCCAGTACTTC
TRBJ2-1	many	TRBD2	TRBV5-4	CASSSGSILAGIYHEQFF	TGTGCCAGCAGCTCGGGCTCCATACTAGCGGGAATTTACCATGAGCAGTTCTTC
TRBJ2-1	many	TRBD2	TRBV11-3	CASSFGGGPGNEQFF	TGTGCCAGCAGCTTCGGGGGAGGGCCAGGGAATGAGCAGTTCTTC
TRBJ2-7	-	-	TRBV12-3/TRBV12-4	CASSFGTYYEQYF	TGTGCCAGCAGTTTCGGGACCTACTACGAGCAGTACTTC
TRBJ2-2	many	-	TRBV7-3	CASSPLATGELFF	TGTGCCAGCAGCCCACTAGCCACCGGGGAGCTGTTTTTT
TRBJ1-2	many	TRBD1	TRBV15	CATSRGWDRDGYTF	TGTGCCACCAGCAGAGGATGGGACAGGGATGGCTACACCTTC
TRBJ2-1	-	-	TRBV10-3	CAISESIGTNEQFF	TGTGCCATCAGTGAGTCGATAGGCACCAATGAGCAGTTCTTC
TRBJ2-2	-	TRBD2	TRBV12-3/TRBV12-4	CASSRTGLDSGELFF	TGTGCCAGCAGTAGAACGGGACTAGACTCCGGGGAGCTGTTTTTT
TRBJ2-1	few	-	TRBV2	CASSRYSNEQFF	TGTGCCAGCAGTCGCTATAGTAATGAGCAGTTCTTC
TRBJ2-7	-	TRBD2	TRBV7-9	CASSLTSASYGQYF	TGTGCCAGCAGCTTGACTAGCGCCTCCTATGGGCAGTACTTC
TRBJ2-3	many	TRBD2	TRBV7-2	CASSPGTSGAPTDTQYF	TGTGCCAGCAGCCCCGGGACTAGCGGGGCTCCGACAGATACGCAGTATTTT
TRBJ2-7	-	-	TRBV19	CASSSPQGREQYF	TGTGCCAGTAGTAGCCCACAGGGTCGCGAGCAGTACTTC
TRBJ1-2	-	-	TRBV6-1	CASSEGPGSNYGYTF	TGTGCCAGCAGCGAAGGGCCAGGCTCCAACTATGGCTACACCTTC
TRBJ1-1	-	TRBD1	TRBV20-1	CSATDRALGTEAFF	TGCAGTGCTACGGACAGGGCTTTGGGCACTGAAGCTTTCTTT
TRBJ1-3	many	-	TRBV11-2	CASSLVPTLQAGNTIYF	TGTGCCAGCAGCTTAGTACCGACTCTTCAAGCTGGAAACACCATATATTTT
TRBJ1-2	many	-	TRBV6-5	CASSSPGGLGGYTF	TGTGCCAGCAGCAGCCCCGGGGGGCTTGGTGGCTACACCTTC
TRBJ1-5	-	-	TRBV2	CTSSTSTGYEQPQHF	TGTACCAGCAGCACCTCGACAGGTTATGAACAGCCCCAGCATTTT
TRBJ2-3	many	TRBD1	TRBV7-9	CASSSVTGAYTDTQYF	TGTGCCAGCAGCTCTGTGACAGGGGCCTACACAGATACGCAGTATTTT
TRBJ2-7	many	-	TRBV27	CASSLRTPAYEQYF	TGTGCCAGCAGTTTACGTACACCAGCCTACGAGCAGTACTTC
TRBJ2-5	-	-	TRBV29-1	CSVEVRVETQYF	TGCAGCGTTGAAGTTCGAGTTGAGACCCAGTACTTC
TRBJ1-6	few	TRBD1	TRBV20-1	CSAREGQLNSPLHF	TGCAGTGCTAGAGAGGGACAGCTGAATTCACCCCTCCACTTT
TRBJ1-6	-	-	TRBV6-6	CASSAWVDNSPLHF	TGTGCCAGCAGTGCCTGGGTCGATAATTCACCCCTCCACTTT
TRBJ1-2	-	TRBD1	TRBV6-1	CASKTGQVYGYTF	TGTGCCAGCAAAACGGGACAGGTCTATGGCTACACCTTC